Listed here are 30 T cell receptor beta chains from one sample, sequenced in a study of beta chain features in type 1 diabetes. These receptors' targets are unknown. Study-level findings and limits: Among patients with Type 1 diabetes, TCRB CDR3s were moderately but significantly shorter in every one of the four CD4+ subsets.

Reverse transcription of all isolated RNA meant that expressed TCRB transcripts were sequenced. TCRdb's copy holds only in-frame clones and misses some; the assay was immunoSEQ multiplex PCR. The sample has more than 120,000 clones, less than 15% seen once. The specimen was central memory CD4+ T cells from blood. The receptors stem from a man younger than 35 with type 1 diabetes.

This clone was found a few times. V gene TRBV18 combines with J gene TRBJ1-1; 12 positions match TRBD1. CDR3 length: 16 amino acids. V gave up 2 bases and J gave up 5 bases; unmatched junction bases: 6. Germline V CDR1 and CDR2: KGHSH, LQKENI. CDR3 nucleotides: TGTGCCAGCTCACCAGGGACAGGGGGCGATGGGACTGAAGCTTTCTTT. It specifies CASSPGTGGDGTEAFF.

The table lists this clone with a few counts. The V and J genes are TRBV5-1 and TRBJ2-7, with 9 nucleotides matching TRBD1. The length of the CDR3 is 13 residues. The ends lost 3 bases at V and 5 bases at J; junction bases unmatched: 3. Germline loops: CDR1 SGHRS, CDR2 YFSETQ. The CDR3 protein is CASSSRTGDEQYF. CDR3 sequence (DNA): TGCGCCAGCAGCTCCCGGACAGGGGACGAGCAGTACTTC.

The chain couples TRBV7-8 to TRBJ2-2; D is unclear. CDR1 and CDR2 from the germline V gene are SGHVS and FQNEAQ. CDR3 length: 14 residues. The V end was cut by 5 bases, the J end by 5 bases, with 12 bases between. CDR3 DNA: TGTGCCAGCAGCCGGACGGAGCTAACCGGGGAGCTGTTTTTT. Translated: CASSRTELTGELFF.

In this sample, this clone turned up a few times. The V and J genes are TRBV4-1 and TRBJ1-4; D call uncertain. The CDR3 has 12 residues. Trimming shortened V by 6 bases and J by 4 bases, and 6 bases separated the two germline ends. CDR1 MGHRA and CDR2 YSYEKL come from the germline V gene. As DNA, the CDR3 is TGCGCCAGCAGGTCCAATAATGAAAAACTGTTTTTT. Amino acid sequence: CASRSNNEKLFF.

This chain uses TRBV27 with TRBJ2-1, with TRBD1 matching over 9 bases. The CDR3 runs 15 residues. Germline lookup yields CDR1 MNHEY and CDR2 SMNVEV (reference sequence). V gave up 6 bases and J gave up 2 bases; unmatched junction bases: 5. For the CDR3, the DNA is TGTGCCAGCAGCCTGGACAGGGGCCCCTACAATGAGCAGTTCTTC. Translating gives CASSLDRGPYNEQFF.

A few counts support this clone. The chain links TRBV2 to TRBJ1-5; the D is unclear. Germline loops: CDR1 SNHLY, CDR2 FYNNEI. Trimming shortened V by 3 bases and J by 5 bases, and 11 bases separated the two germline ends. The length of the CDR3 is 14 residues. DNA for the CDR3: TGTGCCAGCAGTGATCGGCGAACGGATCAGCCCCAGCATTTT. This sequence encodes CASSDRRTDQPQHF.

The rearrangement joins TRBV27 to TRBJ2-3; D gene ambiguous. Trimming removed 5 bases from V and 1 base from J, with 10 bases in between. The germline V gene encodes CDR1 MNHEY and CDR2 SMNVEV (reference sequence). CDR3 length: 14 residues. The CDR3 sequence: CASSPSWGTDTQYF. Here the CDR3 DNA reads TGTGCCAGCAGTCCCTCGTGGGGCACAGATACGCAGTATTTT.

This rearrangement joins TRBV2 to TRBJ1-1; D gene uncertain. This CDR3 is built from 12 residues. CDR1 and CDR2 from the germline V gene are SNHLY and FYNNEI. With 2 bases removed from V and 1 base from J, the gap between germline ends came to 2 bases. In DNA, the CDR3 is TGTGCCAGCAGTGAACAGAACACTGAAGCTTTCTTT. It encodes CASSEQNTEAFF.

In DNA, the CDR3 is TGCGCCAGCAGCTCCGGGGACTCCTACAATGAGCAGTTCTTC. Translation: CASSSGDSYNEQFF. This sequence joins TRBV5-1 and TRBJ2-1; TRBD2 might be the D (5 bases). Deletions cut 3 bases from V and 0 bases from J, with 7 bases between. The CDR3 runs 14 residues. CDR1 SGHRS and CDR2 YFSETQ come from the germline V gene.

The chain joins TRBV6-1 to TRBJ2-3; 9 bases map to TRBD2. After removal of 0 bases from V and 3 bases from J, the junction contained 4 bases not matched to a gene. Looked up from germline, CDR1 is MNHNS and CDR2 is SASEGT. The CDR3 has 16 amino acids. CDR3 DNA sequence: TGTGCCAGCAGTGAAGCACTAGCGGGTGAAACAGATACGCAGTATTTT. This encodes CASSEALAGETDTQYF.

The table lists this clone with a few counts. The CDR3 loop reads CASSASNTGELFF. CDR3 nucleotide sequence: TGCGCCAGCAGCGCCAGTAACACCGGGGAGCTGTTTTTT. This chain links TRBV5-1 with TRBJ2-2; no reliable D call. V was pared by 4 bases and J by 2 bases, with 6 bases between. The germline V gene has CDR1 SGHRS and CDR2 YFSETQ. The CDR3 has 13 amino acids.

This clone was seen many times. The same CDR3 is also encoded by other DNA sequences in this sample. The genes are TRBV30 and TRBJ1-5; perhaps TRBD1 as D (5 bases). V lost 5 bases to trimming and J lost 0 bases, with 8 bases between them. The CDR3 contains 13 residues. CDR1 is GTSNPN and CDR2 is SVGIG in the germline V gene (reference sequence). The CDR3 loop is CAWAGDSNQPQHF. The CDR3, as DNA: TGTGCCTGGGCGGGGGATAGCAATCAGCCCCAGCATTTT.

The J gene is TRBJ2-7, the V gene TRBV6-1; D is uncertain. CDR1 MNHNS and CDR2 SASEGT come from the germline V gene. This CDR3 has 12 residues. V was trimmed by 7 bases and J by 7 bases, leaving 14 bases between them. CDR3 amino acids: CASKKTSREQYF. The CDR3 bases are TGTGCCAGCAAGAAGACAAGCAGGGAGCAGTACTTC.

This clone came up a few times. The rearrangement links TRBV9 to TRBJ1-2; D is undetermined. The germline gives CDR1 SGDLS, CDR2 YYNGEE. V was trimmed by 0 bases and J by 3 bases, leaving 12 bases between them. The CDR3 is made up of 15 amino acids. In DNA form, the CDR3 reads TGTGCCAGCAGCGTAGTCCCCTCAGTGGACTATGGCTACACCTTC. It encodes CASSVVPSVDYGYTF.

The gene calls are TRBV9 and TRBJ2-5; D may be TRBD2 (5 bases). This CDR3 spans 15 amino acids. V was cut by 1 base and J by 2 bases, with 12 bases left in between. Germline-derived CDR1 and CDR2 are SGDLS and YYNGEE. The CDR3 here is CASSVQGLEQETQYF. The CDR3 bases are TGTGCCAGCAGCGTACAAGGACTGGAGCAAGAGACCCAGTACTTC.

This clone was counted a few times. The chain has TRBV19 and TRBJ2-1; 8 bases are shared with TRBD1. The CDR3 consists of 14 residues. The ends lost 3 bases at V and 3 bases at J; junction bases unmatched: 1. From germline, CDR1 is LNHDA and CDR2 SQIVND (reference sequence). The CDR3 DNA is TGTGCCAGTAGTATGGGACAGGACTACAATGAGCAGTTCTTC. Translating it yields CASSMGQDYNEQFF.

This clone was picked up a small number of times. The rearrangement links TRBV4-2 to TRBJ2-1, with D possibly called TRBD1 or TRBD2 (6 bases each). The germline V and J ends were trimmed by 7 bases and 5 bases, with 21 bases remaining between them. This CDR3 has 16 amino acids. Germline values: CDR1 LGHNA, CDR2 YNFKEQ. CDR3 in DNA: TGTGCCAGCACCATTTTGGCCCACGGGGGCAACAATGAGCAGTTCTTC. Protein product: CASTILAHGGNNEQFF.

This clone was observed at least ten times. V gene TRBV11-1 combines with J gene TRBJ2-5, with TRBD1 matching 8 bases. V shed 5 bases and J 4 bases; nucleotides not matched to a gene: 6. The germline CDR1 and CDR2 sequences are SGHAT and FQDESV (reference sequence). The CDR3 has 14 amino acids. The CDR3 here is CASSLHGQGETQYF. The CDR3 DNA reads TGTGCCAGCAGCCTCCATGGACAGGGAGAGACCCAGTACTTC.

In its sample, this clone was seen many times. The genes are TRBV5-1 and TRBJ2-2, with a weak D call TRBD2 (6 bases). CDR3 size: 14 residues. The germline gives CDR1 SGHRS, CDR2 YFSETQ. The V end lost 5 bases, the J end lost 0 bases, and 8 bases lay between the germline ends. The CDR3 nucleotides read TGCGCCAGCAGATGGGACTCGAACACCGGGGAGCTGTTTTTT. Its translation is CASRWDSNTGELFF. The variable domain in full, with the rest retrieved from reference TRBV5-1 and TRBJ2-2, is KAGVTQTPRYLIKTRGQQVTLSCSPISGHRSVSWYQQTPGQGLQFLFEYFSETQRNKGNFPGRFSGRQFSNSRSEMNVSTLELGDSALYLCASRWDSNTGELFFGEGSRLTVL.

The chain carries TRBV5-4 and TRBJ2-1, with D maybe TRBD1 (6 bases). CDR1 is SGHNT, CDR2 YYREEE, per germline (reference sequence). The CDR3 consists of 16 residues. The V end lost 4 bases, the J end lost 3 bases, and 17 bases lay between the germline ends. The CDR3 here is CASSPANWDNYNEQFF. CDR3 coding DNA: TGTGCCAGCAGCCCAGCGAACTGGGACAACTACAATGAGCAGTTCTTC.

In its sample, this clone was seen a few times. DNA of the CDR3: TGTGCCAGCACCTATAGCCCGGCAGATACGCAGTATTTT. This codes for CASTYSPADTQYF. The V call is TRBV7-9, the J call TRBJ2-3, with no clear D. The V end lost 7 bases, the J end lost 4 bases, and 12 bases lay between the germline ends. The germline V gene has CDR1 SEHNR and CDR2 FQNEAQ (reference sequence). This CDR3 contains 13 residues.

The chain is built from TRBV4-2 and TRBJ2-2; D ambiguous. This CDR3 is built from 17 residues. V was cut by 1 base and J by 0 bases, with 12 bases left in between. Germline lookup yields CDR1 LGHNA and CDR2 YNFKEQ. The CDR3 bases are TGTGCCAGCAGCCAAGGGGGTGGGATCGCGAACACCGGGGAGCTGTTTTTT. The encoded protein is CASSQGGGIANTGELFF.

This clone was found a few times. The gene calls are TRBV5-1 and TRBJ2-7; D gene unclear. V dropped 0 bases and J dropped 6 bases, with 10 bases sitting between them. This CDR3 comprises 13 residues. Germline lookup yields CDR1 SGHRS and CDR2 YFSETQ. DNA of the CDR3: TGCGCCAGCAGCTTGGGGTCTTCTGGCGAGCAGTACTTC. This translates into CASSLGSSGEQYF. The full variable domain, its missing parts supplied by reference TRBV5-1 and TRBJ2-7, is KAGVTQTPRYLIKTRGQQVTLSCSPISGHRSVSWYQQTPGQGLQFLFEYFSETQRNKGNFPGRFSGRQFSNSRSEMNVSTLELGDSALYLCASSLGSSGEQYFGPGTRLTVT.

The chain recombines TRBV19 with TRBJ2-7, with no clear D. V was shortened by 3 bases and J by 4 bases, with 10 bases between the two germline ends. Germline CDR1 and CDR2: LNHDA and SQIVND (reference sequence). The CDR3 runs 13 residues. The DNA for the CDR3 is TGTGCCAGTAGTATTTTAGGCGAGTACGAGCAGTACTTC. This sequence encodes CASSILGEYEQYF.

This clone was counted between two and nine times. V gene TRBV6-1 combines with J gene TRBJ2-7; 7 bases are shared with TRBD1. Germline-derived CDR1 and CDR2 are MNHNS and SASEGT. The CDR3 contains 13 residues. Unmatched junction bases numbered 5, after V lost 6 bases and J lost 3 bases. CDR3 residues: CASRGTEIYEQYF. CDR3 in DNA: TGTGCCAGCAGGGGGACAGAAATCTACGAGCAGTACTTC.

CDR3 coding DNA: TGTGCCAGCAGGATGACTGAAGCTTTCTTT. Its translation: CASRMTEAFF. V usage is TRBV21-1 and J usage is TRBJ1-1. TRBV21-1 is deemed a pseudogene. The CDR3 has 10 amino acids.

CDR3 sequence reads: CASSSGTGSYNEQFF. The DNA for the CDR3 is TGCGCCAGCAGCTCCGGGACAGGGTCTTACAATGAGCAGTTCTTC. This chain joins TRBV4-1 and TRBJ2-1; TRBD1 matches 9 bases. The CDR3 sequence is 15 residues long. Germline CDR1 and CDR2: MGHRA and YSYEKL. V shed 5 bases, J shed 4 bases, and the junction held 6 bases outside the gene matches.

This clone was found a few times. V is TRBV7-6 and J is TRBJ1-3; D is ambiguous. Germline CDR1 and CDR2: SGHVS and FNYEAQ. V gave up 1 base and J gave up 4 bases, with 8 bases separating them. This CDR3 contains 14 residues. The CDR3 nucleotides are TGTGCCAGCAGCTTAGATCCGTTGGGAAACACCATATATTTT. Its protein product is CASSLDPLGNTIYF.

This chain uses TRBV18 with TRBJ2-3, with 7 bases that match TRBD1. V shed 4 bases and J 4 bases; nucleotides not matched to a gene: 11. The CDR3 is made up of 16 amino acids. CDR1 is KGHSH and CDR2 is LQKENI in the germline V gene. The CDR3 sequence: CASSHSTGSGPDTQYF. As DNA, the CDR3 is TGTGCCAGCTCACACTCGACAGGGTCTGGGCCAGATACGCAGTATTTT. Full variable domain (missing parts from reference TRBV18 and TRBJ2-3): NAGVMQNPRHLVRRRGQEARLRCSPMKGHSHVYWYRQLPEEGLKFMVYLQKENIIDESGMPKERFSAEFPKEGPSILRIQQVVRGDSAAYFCASSHSTGSGPDTQYFGPGTRLTVL.

CDR3 residues: CASSWPDRDYGYTF. For the CDR3, the DNA is TGTGCCAGCAGCTGGCCCGACAGGGACTATGGCTACACCTTC. V usage is TRBV7-2 and J usage is TRBJ1-2; 7 bases are a match to TRBD1. V lost 4 bases to trimming and J lost 3 bases; unmatched junction nucleotides: 5. CDR3 size: 14 residues. Per the germline V gene, CDR1 is SGHTA and CDR2 is FQGNSA.